Listed below are T cell receptor beta chains from one sample, sequenced in a study of blood T cell repertoires in COVID-19. Produced via immunoSEQ multiplex PCR; TCRdb's table is partial and in-frame only. The table records fewer than 120,000 clones, approximately 90% of them present only once. The sequenced material came from peripheral blood. The receptors were gathered from a woman aged 45-60 years with acute or convalescent COVID-19. The CDR3 runs from the conserved cysteine through the conserved F or W. The D gene is left open where the match is weak. The size entry is marked missing in some rows and otherwise reads once, few, many or a size class.

abundance	v_gene	d_gene	j_gene	CDR3nt	CDR3aa
NA	TRBV7-8	NA	TRBJ1-3	TGTGCCAGCAGCGCCCTAAGAACCTCTGGAAACACCATATATTTT	CASSALRTSGNTIYF
NA	TRBV29-1	TRBD1	TRBJ1-2	TGCAGCGTCCTGGTTGGGACAGGGGATGGCTACACCTTC	CSVLVGTGDGYTF
NA	TRBV14	TRBD1	TRBJ1-1	TGTGCCAGCAGTCGCCGACAGGGACTGAACACTGAAGCTTTCTTT	CASSRRQGLNTEAFF
NA	TRBV19	TRBD1	TRBJ2-1	TGTGCCAGTAGTGTACAGGGGGCCCATGAGCAGTTCTTC	CASSVQGAHEQFF
NA	TRBV5-1	NA	TRBJ1-1	TGCGCCAGTACACATACAGGGAACACTGAAGCTTTCTTT	CASTHTGNTEAFF
NA	TRBV19	NA	TRBJ2-7	TGTGCCAGTAGTACCCGGGACAGCATTCGGGGGTACGAGCAGTACTTC	CASSTRDSIRGYEQYF
NA	TRBV2	NA	TRBJ1-2	TGTGCCAGCAGTGGCGTCAGCCCGGGCTATGGCTACACCTTC	CASSGVSPGYGYTF
NA	TRBV27	NA	TRBJ1-2	TGTGCCAGCAGTTTAAGGGGGGGCAACTATGGCTACACCTTC	CASSLRGGNYGYTF
NA	TRBV6-4	TRBD2	TRBJ2-3	TGTGCCAGCAACGACCGACTAGCGATCACAGATACGCAGTATTTT	CASNDRLAITDTQYF
NA	TRBV18	TRBD1	TRBJ1-4	TGTGCCAGCTCCTATAACCGGGACAGAACAAATGAAAAACTGTTTTTT	CASSYNRDRTNEKLFF
once	TRBV24-1	NA	TRBJ1-5	TGTGCCACCAGTCTGCGGGGATTTCAGCCCCAGCATTTT	CATSLRGFQPQHF
NA	TRBV19	TRBD1	TRBJ2-1	TGTGCCAGTAAGCGGGACAGGGGGCGTAGTGAGCAGTTCTTC	CASKRDRGRSEQFF
NA	TRBV18	TRBD1	TRBJ1-6	TGTGCCAGCTCACCGCAAAGGGGGGACAGACTCATGTCGAATTCACCCCTCCACTTT	CASSPQRGDRLMSNSPLHF
NA	TRBV7-7	TRBD2	TRBJ2-1	TGTGCCAGCAGCTTAGTTTTAAGCGGGAGTAACAATGAGCAGTTCTTC	CASSLVLSGSNNEQFF
NA	TRBV7-9	NA	TRBJ1-2	TGTGCCAGCAGCTCTGGACGGCCCTCGGGGGGCTACACCTTC	CASSSGRPSGGYTF
NA	TRBV6-5	NA	TRBJ2-1	TGTGCCAGCAGTCGAAAGAGCTCCTACAATGAGCAGTTCTTC	CASSRKSSYNEQFF
many	TRBV11-3	TRBD2	TRBJ2-7	TGTGCCAGCAGCTCAACCGGACTAGCGGGAGTGGGAGAGCAGTACTTC	CASSSTGLAGVGEQYF
NA	TRBV10-3	TRBD2	TRBJ2-7	TGTGCCATCAGTGAGTCGGAGGAGGCGCGGGAGTCCTCCTACGAGCAGTACTTC	CAISESEEARESSYEQYF
NA	TRBV10-2	TRBD2	TRBJ2-1	TGCGCCAGCAGTGAGTCGCCTAGCGGGAAAAATGAGCAGTTCTTC	CASSESPSGKNEQFF